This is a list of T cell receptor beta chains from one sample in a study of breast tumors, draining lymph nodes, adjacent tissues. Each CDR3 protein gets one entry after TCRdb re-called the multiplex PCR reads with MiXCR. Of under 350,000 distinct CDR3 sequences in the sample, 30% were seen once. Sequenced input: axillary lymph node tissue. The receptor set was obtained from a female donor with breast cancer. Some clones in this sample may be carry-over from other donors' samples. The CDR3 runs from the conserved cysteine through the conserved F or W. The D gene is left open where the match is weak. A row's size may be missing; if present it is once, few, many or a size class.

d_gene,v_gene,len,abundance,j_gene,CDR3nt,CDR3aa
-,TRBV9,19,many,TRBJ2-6,TGTGCCAGCAGCGTAGTTTCAGGACGTTCCCCCTCTGGGGCCAACGTCCTGACTTTC,CASSVVSGRSPSGANVLTF
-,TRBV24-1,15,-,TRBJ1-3,TGTGTCACCAGTGTGACACGGAGCTCTGGAAACACCATATATTTT,CVTSVTRSSGNTIYF
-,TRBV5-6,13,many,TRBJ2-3,TGTGCCAGCAGCTTCTCTAGCACAGATACGCAGTATTTT,CASSFSSTDTQYF
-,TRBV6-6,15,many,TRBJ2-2,TGTGCCAGCGAGGACTCGGGAGCGAACACCGGGGAGCTGTTTTTT,CASEDSGANTGELFF
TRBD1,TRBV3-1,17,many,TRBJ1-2,TGTGCCAGCAGCCAAGGCGTGCGGGGACAGGGAGCATATGGCTACACCTTC,CASSQGVRGQGAYGYTF
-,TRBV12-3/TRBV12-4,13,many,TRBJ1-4,TGTGCCAGCAGGTTTTCTCGGGGTAAAAAACTGTTTTTT,CASRFSRGKKLFF
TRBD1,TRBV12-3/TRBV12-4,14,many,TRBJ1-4,TGTGCCAGCAGTTCGGGACAGATTAATGAAAAACTGTTTTTT,CASSSGQINEKLFF
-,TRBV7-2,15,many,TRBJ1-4,TGTGCCAGCAGCCCAGGCTACACAAGCTATGAAAAACTGTTTTTT,CASSPGYTSYEKLFF
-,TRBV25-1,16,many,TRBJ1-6,TGTGCCAGCAGTGAATTTGTCCCAGGAGGATATTCACCCCTCCACTTT,CASSEFVPGGYSPLHF
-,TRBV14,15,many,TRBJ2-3,TGTGCCAGCAGCCCTCCAACTAGTTTCGCAGATACGCAGTATTTT,CASSPPTSFADTQYF
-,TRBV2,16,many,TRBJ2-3,TGTGCCAGCAGCCGTATTACAGGGTCTAGCACAGATACGCAGTATTTT,CASSRITGSSTDTQYF
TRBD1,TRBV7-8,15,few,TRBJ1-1,TGTGCCAGCAGCTTAGATACAGGGGAGAACACTGAAGCTTTCTTT,CASSLDTGENTEAFF
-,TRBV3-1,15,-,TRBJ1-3,TGTGCCAGCCGCCAAGTGTGGACAACTGGAAACACCATATATTTT,CASRQVWTTGNTIYF
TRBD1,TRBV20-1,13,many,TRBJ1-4,TGCAGTGCATACAGGGGGCTCGGCGAAAAACTGTTTTTT,CSAYRGLGEKLFF
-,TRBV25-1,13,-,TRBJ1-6,TGTGCCAGTCACGGACAGTATAATTCACCCCTCCACTTT,CASHGQYNSPLHF
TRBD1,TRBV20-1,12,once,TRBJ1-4,TGCAGTGCTACGACAGGGGATGAAAAACTGTTTTTT,CSATTGDEKLFF
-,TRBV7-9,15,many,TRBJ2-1,TGTGCCAGCAGCTTAGCCCTGGACTATTACAATGAGCAGTTCTTC,CASSLALDYYNEQFF
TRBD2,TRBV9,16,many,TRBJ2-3,TGTGCCAGCAGCGTAGCCGCGGGAGTTAGCACAGATACGCAGTATTTT,CASSVAAGVSTDTQYF
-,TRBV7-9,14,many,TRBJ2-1,TGTGCCAGCAGCTACGGAGGACCCTACAATGAGCAGTTCTTC,CASSYGGPYNEQFF
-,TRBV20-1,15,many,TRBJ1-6,TGCAGTGCTATGATCCTTACCCAGGGGAATTCACCCCTCCACTTT,CSAMILTQGNSPLHF
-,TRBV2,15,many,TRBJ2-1,TGTGCCAGCAGTGATCCCGGGCTAGCCTACAATGAGCAGTTCTTC,CASSDPGLAYNEQFF
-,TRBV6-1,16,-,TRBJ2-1,TGTGCCAGCAGCCTATATATGGCGGGGGCTTACAATGAGCAGTTCTTC,CASSLYMAGAYNEQFF
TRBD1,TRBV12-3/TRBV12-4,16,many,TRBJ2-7,TGTGCCAGCACCCCGGCGGGACAGGGAGAATCCTACGAGCAGTACTTC,CASTPAGQGESYEQYF
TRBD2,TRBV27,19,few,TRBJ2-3,TGTGCCAGCAGTTTAAGTCCCCTAGCGGGAGGGCCTGGCACAGATACGCAGTATTTT,CASSLSPLAGGPGTDTQYF
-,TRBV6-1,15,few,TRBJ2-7,TGTGCCAGCAGTCCTAGGACAGCCTCGGGGGGAGAGCAGTACTTC,CASSPRTASGGEQYF
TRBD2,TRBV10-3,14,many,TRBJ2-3,TGTGCCATCGAGCGGGAGACGAGCACAGATACGCAGTATTTT,CAIERETSTDTQYF
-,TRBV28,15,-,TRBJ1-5,TGTGCCAGCGTTCCCCTGGGGATCCCTATTCAGCCCCAGCATTTT,CASVPLGIPIQPQHF
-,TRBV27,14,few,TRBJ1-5,TGTGCCAGCAGTCCAATACCTTCTACTCAGCCCCAGCATTTT,CASSPIPSTQPQHF
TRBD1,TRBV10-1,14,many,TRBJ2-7,TGCGCCAGTGCGCCGGGACAGGGGACCTACGAGCAGTACTTC,CASAPGQGTYEQYF
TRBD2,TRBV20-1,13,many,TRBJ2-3,TGCAGTGCTAGAGTAGCGGGAGCAGATACGCAGTATTTT,CSARVAGADTQYF
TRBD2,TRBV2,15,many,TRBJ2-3,TGTGCCAGCAGTGGTTGGACTAGCGGCGCAGATACGCAGTATTTT,CASSGWTSGADTQYF
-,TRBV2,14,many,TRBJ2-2,TGTGCCAGCAGTGTCGACGGAAACACCGGGGAGCTGTTTTTT,CASSVDGNTGELFF
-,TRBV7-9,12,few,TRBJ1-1,TGTGCCAGCAGCCCACAGGGTACTGAAGCTTTCTTT,CASSPQGTEAFF
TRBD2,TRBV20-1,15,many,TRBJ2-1,TGCAGTGCTAGAGTAGCGGGAGGCGCTGAGGATGAGCAGTTCTTC,CSARVAGGAEDEQFF
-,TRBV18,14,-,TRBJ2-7,TGTGCCAGCTCACCATCAGGGTACAACCACGAGCAGTACTTC,CASSPSGYNHEQYF
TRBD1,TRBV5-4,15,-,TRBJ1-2,TGTGCCAGCAGGGTCACAGGGGGGTCCCTAGGAGGCTACACCTTC,CASRVTGGSLGGYTF
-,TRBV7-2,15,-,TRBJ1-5,TGTGCCAGCAGCTCCTGGACTAGAGGCCAAGAGACCCAGCATTTT,CASSSWTRGQETQHF
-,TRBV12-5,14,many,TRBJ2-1,TGTGCTAGTGGAAGGGACGTAGCCTACAATGAGCAGTTCTTC,CASGRDVAYNEQFF
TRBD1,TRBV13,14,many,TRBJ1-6,TGTGCCAGCAGCAAAGGGACAGGGGTTTCACCCCTCCACTTT,CASSKGTGVSPLHF
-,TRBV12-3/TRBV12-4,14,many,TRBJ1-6,TGTGCCAGCAGTTTCGGCAGTAATAATTCACCCCTCCACTTT,CASSFGSNNSPLHF
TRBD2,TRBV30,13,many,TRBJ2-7,TGTGCCTATCGGGGAAGGGACTACTACGAGCAGTACTTC,CAYRGRDYYEQYF
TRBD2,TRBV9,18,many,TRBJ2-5,TGTGCCAGCAGCCCGGAATGGCTAGCGGGAGTCGGACAAGAGACCCAGTACTTC,CASSPEWLAGVGQETQYF
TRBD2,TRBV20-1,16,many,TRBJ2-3,TGCAGTGCTGAGGGGAGAGTAGCGGGTCCCACAGATACGCAGTATTTT,CSAEGRVAGPTDTQYF
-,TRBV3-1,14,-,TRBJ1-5,TGTGCCAGCAGCCAAGATGCTATGGGTCAGCCCCAGCATTTT,CASSQDAMGQPQHF
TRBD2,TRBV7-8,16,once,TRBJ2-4,TGTGCCAGCAGCTCAAGGGGACTAGCGGTCCAAAACATTCAGTACTTC,CASSSRGLAVQNIQYF
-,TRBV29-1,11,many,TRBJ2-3,TGCAGCGCGAGACTAACAGATACGCAGTATTTT,CSARLTDTQYF
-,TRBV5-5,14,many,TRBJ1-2,TGTGCCAGCAGCTTGCAGGAGTTGGACTATGGCTACACCTTC,CASSLQELDYGYTF
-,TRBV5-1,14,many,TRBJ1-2,TGCGCCAGCAGCTTGGCTCCGGGTAGTGGTGGCTACACCTTC,CASSLAPGSGGYTF
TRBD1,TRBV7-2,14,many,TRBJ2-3,TGTGCCAGCAGCTTAGAGGGACAGGCAGATACGCAGTATTTT,CASSLEGQADTQYF
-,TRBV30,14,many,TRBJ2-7,TGTGCCTGGGGGTTGGCAGGCCGCTCCTACGAGCAGTACTTC,CAWGLAGRSYEQYF
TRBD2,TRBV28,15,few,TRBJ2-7,TGTGCCAGCAGAGCCTCTAGCGGGTACGCCTACGAGCAGTACTTC,CASRASSGYAYEQYF
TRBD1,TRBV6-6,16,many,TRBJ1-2,TGTGCCAGCAGTGGCCGGACAGGGGACCCAGGGGAGGGCTACACCTTC,CASSGRTGDPGEGYTF
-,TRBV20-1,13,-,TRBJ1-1,TGCAGTGCTAGGCCCTCGGCAGACGCTGAAGCTTTCTTT,CSARPSADAEAFF
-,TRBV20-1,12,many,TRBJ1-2,TGCAGTGCTAGAGACCCCGGTGGCGGCTACACCTTC,CSARDPGGGYTF
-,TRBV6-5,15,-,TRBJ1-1,TGTGCCAGCAGTCCGTCCGGGGGATTCAACACTGAAGCCTTCTTT,CASSPSGGFNTEAFF
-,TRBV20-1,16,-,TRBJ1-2,TGCAGTGCTGGAGGTATCTCATCAGGGTCTCGCTATGGCTACACCTTC,CSAGGISSGSRYGYTF
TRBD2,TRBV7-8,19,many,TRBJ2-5,TGTGCCAGCAGCCGCCGCCGACTAGCGGGAGGGCCGGGTGGAGAGACCCAGTACTTC,CASSRRRLAGGPGGETQYF
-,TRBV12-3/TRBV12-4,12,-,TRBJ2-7,TGTGCCAGCAGGGGGATGAGCTATGGGCAGTACTTC,CASRGMSYGQYF
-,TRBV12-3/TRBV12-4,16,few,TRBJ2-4,TGTGCCAGCAGTTGGTCGGGGCCTCAAGCCAAAAACATTCAGTACTTC,CASSWSGPQAKNIQYF
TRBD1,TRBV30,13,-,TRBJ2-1,TGTGCCTGGAGTAAGAGGGGGCGGTATGAGCAGTTCTTC,CAWSKRGRYEQFF